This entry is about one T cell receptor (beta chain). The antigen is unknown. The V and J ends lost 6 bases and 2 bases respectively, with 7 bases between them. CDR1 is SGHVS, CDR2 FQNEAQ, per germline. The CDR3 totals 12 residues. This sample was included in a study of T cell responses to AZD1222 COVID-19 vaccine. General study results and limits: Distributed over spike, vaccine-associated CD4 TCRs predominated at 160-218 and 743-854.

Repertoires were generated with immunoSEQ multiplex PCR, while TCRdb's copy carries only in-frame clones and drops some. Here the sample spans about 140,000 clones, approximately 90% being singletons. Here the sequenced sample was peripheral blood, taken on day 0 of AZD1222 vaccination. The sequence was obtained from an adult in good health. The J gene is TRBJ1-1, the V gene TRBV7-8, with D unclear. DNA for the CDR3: TGTGCCAGCAGACCCTCCAACACTGAAGCTTTCTTT. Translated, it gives CASRPSNTEAFF.